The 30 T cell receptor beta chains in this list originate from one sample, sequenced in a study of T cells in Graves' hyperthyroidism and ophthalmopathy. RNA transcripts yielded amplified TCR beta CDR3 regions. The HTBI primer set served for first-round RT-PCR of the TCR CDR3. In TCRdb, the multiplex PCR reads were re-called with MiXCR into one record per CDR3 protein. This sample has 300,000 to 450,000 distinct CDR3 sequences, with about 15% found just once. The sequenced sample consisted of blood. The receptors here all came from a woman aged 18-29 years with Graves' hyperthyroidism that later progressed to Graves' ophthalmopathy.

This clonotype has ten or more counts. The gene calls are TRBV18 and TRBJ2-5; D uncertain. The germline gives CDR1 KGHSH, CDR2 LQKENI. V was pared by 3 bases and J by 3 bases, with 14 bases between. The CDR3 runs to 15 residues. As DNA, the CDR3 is TGTGCCAGCTCACCCAGTTACGTAGGAGAAGAGACCCAGTACTTC. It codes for CASSPSYVGEETQYF.

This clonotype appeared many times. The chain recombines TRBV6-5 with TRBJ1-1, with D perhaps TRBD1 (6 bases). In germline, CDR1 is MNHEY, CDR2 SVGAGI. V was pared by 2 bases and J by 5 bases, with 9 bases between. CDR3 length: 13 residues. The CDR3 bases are TGTGCCAGCAGTTACGCCAGGGGAACTGAAGCTTTCTTT. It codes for CASSYARGTEAFF.

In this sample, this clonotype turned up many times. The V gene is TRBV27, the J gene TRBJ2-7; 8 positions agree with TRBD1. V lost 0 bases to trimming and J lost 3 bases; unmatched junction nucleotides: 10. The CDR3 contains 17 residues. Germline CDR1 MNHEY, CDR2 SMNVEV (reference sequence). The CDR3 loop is CASSLSRAGGAFYEQYF. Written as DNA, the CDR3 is TGTGCCAGCAGTTTATCGAGGGCAGGGGGCGCTTTCTACGAGCAGTACTTC.

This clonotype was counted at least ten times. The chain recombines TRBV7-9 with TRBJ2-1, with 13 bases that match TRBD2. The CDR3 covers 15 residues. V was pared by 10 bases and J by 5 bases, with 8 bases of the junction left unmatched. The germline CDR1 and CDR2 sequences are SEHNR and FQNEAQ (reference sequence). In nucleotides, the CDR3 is TGTGCCACCTCGGGACTAGCGGGAAATAACAATGAGCAGTTCTTC. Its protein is CATSGLAGNNNEQFF.

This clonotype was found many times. Here the CDR3 DNA reads TGTGCCAGCAGGACTAGCGGGAGGACAAATGAGCAGTTCTTC. This sequence encodes CASRTSGRTNEQFF. This chain joins TRBV7-2 and TRBJ2-1, with 13 bases aligning to TRBD2. CDR3 size: 14 residues. Trimming took 6 bases from V and 7 from J; bases not matched to a gene: 3. CDR1 SGHTA and CDR2 FQGNSA come from the germline V gene.

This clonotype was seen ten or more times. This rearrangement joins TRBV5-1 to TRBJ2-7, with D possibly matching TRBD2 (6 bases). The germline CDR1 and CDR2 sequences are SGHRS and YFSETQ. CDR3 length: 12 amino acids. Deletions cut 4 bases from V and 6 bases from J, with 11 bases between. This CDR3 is CASSGGGLEQYF. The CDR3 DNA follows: TGCGCCAGCAGCGGGGGAGGACTCGAGCAGTACTTC.

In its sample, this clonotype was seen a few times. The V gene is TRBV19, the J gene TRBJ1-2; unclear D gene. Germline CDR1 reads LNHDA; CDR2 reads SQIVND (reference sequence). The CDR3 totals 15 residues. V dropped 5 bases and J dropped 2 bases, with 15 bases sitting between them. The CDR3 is CASSADGGRNYGYTF. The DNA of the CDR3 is TGTGCCAGTAGTGCCGACGGCGGGAGGAACTATGGCTACACCTTC.

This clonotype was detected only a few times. The CDR3 nucleotides are TGTGCCAGCAGTACACCGGGACCCTATAATTCACCCCTCCACTTT. Translation: CASSTPGPYNSPLHF. The rearrangement uses TRBV28 and TRBJ1-6, with D possibly TRBD1 on 5 matching bases. Between the trimmed V and J ends, which lost 5 bases and 2 bases, there was a span of 10 bases. This CDR3 spans 15 amino acids. Germline CDR1 MDHEN, CDR2 SYDVKM.

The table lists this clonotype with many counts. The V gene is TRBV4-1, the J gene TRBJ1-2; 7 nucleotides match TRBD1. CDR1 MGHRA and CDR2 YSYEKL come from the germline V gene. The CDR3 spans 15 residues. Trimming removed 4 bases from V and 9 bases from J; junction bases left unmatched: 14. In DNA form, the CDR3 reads TGCGCCAGCAGCCCAGGGGGACTGACCCCTATAAGCTACACCTTC. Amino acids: CASSPGGLTPISYTF.

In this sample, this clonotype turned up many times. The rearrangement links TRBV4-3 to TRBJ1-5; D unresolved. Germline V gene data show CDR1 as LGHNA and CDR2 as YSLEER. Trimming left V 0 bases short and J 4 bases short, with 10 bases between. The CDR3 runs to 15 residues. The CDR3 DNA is TGCGCCAGCAGCCAAGATAGGTTTGGGAATCAGCCCCAGCATTTT. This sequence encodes CASSQDRFGNQPQHF.

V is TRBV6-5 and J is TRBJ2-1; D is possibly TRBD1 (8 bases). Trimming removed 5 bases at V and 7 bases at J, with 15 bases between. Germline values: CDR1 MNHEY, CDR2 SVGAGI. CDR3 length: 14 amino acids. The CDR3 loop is CASSHRGGWNEQFF. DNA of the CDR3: TGTGCCAGCAGTCACAGGGGGGGGTGGAATGAGCAGTTCTTC.

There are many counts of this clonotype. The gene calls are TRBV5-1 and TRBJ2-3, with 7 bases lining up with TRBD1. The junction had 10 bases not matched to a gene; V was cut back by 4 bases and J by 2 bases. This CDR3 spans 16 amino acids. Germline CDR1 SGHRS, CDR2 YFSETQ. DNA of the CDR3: TGCGCCAGCAGCCCTTTTCCGGACAGGATCACAGATACGCAGTATTTT. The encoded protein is CASSPFPDRITDTQYF. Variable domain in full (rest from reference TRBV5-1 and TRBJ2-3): KAGVTQTPRYLIKTRGQQVTLSCSPISGHRSVSWYQQTPGQGLQFLFEYFSETQRNKGNFPGRFSGRQFSNSRSEMNVSTLELGDSALYLCASSPFPDRITDTQYFGPGTRLTVL.

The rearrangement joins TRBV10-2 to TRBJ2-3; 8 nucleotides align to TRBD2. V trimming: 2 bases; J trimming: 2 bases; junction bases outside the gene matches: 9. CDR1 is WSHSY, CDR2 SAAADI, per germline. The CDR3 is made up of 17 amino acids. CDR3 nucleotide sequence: TGCGCCAGCAGTGAGCCCCAAACTAGCGGAAACACAGATACGCAGTATTTT. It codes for CASSEPQTSGNTDTQYF.

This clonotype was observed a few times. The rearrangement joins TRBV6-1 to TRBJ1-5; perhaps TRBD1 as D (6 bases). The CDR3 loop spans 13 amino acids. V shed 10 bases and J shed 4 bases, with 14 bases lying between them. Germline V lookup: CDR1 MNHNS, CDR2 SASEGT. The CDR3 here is CATTRTVNQPQHF. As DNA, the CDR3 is TGTGCCACCACCCGGACAGTTAATCAGCCCCAGCATTTT.

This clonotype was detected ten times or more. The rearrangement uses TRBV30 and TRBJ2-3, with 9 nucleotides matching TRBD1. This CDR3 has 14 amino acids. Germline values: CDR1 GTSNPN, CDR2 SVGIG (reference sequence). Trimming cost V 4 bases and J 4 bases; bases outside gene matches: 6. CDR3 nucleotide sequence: TGTGCCTGGACTCGGGACAGGGTGGCAGATACGCAGTATTTT. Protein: CAWTRDRVADTQYF.

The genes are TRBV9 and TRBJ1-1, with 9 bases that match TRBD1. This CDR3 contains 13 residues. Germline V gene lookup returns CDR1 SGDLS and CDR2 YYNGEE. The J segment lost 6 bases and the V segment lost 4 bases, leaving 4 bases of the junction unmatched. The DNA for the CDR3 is TGTGCCAGCAGCCCCGGGACAGGGCCTGAAGCTTTCTTT. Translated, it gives CASSPGTGPEAFF.

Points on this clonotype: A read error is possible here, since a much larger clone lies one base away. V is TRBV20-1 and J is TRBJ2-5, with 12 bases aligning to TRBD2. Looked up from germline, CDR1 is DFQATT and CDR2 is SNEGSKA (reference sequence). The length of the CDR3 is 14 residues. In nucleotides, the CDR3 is TGCGGTGCTACACTAGCGGGAGGTCAAGAGACCCAGTACTTC. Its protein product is CGATLAGGQETQYF.

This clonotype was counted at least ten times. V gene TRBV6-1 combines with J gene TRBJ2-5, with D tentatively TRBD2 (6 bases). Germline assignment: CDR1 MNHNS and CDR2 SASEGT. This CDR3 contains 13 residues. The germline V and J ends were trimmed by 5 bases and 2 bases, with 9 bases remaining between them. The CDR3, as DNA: TGTGCCAGCAGTCGGGAGCAACAAGAGACCCAGTACTTC. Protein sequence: CASSREQQETQYF.

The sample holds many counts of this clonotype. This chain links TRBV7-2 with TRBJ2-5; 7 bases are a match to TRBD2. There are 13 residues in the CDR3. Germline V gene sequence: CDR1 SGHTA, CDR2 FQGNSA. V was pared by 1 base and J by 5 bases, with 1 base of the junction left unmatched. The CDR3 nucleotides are TGTGCCAGCAGCTTAGGACTAGCCGAGACCCAGTACTTC. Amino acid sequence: CASSLGLAETQYF. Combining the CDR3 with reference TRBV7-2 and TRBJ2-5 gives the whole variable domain GAGVSQSPSNKVTEKGKDVELRCDPISGHTALYWYRQSLGQGLEFLIYFQGNSAPDKSGLPSDRFSAERTGGSVSTLTIQRTQQEDSAVYLCASSLGLAETQYFGPGTRLLVL.

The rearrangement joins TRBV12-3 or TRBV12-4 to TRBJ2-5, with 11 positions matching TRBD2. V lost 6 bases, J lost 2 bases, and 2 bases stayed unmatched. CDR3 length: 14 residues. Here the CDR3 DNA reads TGTGCCAGCAGAAGACTAGCGGGGCAAGAGACCCAGTACTTC. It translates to CASRRLAGQETQYF.

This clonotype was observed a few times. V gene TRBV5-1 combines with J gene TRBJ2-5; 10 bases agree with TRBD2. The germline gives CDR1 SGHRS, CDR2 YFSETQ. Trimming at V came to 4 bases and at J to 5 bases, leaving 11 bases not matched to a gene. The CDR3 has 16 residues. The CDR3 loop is CASSPGGASGSETQYF. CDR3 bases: TGCGCCAGCAGCCCGGGGGGGGCTAGCGGGAGTGAGACCCAGTACTTC.

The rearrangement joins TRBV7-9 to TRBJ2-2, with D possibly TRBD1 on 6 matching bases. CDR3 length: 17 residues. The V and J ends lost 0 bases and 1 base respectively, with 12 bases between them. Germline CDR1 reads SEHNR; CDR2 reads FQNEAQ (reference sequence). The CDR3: CASSLALDSLNTGELFF. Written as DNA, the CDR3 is TGTGCCAGCAGCTTAGCGCTGGACAGCCTGAACACCGGGGAGCTGTTTTTT.

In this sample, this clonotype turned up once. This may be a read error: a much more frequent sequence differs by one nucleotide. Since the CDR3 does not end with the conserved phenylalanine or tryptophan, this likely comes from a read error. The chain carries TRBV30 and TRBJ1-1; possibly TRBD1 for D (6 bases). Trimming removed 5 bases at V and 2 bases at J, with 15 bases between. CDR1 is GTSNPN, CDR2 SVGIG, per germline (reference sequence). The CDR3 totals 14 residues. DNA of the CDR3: TGTGCCTGGGTCTACAGGGATCCAAACACTGAAGCTTTCCTT. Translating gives CAWVYRDPNTEAFL.

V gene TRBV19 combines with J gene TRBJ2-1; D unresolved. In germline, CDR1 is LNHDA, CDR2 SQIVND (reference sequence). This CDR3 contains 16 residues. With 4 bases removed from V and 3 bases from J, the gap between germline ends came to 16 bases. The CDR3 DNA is TGTGCCAGTAGTACCCCCAATGTAGGGATCTACAATGAGCAGTTCTTC. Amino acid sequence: CASSTPNVGIYNEQFF.

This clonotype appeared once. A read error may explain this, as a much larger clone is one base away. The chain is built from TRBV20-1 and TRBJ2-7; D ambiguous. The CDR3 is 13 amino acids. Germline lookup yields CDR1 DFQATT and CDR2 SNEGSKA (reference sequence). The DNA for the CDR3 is TGCAGTGCTAGATCATCCCACCTCCTCGAGCAGCACTTC. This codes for CSARSSHLLEQHF.

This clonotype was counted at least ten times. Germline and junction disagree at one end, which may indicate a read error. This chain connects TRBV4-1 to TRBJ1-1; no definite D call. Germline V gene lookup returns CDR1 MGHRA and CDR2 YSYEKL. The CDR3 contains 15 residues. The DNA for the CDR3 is TGCGCCAGCACCCAAGTCCGGTCCGGGCACACTGAAGCTTTCTTT. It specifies CASTQVRSGHTEAFF.

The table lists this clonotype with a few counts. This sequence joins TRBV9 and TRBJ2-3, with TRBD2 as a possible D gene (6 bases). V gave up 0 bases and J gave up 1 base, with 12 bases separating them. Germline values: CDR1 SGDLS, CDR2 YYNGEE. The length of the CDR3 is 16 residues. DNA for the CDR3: TGTGCCAGCAGCGTAGAGGTCCAGCGGGGCACAGATACGCAGTATTTT. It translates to CASSVEVQRGTDTQYF.

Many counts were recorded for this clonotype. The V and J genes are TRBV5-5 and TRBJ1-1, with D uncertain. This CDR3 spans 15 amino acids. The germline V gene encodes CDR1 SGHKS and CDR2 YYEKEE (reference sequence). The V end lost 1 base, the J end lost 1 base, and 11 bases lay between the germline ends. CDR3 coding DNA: TGTGCCAGCAGCTTGTTCACTCCCTCGAACACTGAAGCTTTCTTT. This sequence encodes CASSLFTPSNTEAFF. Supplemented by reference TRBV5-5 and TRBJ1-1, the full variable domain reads DAGVTQSPTHLIKTRGQQVTLRCSPISGHKSVSWYQQVLGQGPQFIFQYYEKEERGRGNFPDRFSARQFPNYSSELNVNALLLGDSALYLCASSLFTPSNTEAFFGQGTRLTVV.

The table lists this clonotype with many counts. CDR3 sequence: CASGLGENTEAFF. The DNA for the CDR3 is TGTGCCAGCGGACTGGGGGAGAACACTGAAGCTTTCTTT. The genes are TRBV6-2 or TRBV6-3 and TRBJ1-1; D may be TRBD1 (5 bases). From germline, CDR1 is MNHEY and CDR2 SVGEGT. This CDR3 is built from 13 residues. Trimming took 8 bases from V and 1 from J, leaving 11 bases between them.

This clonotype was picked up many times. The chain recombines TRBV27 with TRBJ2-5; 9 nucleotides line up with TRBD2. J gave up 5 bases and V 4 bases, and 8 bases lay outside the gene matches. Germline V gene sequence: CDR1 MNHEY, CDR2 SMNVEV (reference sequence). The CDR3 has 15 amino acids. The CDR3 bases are TGTGCCAGCAGTTCTGCGGGAGGGCCCTTCGAGACCCAGTACTTC. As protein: CASSSAGGPFETQYF.